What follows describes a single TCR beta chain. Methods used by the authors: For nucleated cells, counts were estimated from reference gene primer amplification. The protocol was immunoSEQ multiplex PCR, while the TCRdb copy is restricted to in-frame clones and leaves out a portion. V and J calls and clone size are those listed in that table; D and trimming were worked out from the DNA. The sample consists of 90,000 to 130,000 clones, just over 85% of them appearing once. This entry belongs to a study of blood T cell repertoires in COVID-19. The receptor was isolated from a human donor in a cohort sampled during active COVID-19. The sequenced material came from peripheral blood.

CDR3 sequence (DNA): TGTGCCAGCAGTTACTCGAGGAGCTCTGGGGCCAACGTCCTGACTTTC. Its translation is CASSYSRSSGANVLTF. The V and J genes are TRBV6-5 and TRBJ2-6; D is ambiguous. From germline, CDR1 is MNHEY and CDR2 SVGAGI. V was trimmed by 0 bases and J by 0 bases, leaving 6 bases between them. This CDR3 spans 16 amino acids.